The 22 T cell receptor beta chains reported below all come from one sample, sequenced in a study of T-cell memory formation after mild COVID-19. TCRdb analysed the 5' RACE reads with MiXCR anew, one entry per CDR3 protein. The repertoire consists of roughly 200,000 distinct CDR3 sequences, with around a fifth occurring once and the leading ten covering more than 20%. Sequenced input: PBMCs or a T cell subset sorted from them (not recorded which). Receptor source: an adult woman who had mild COVID-19 (a few samples of this study predate the infection). Cell type and time point are not known.

This clonotype has a count of ten or more. This sequence joins TRBV11-2 and TRBJ2-3; 7 nucleotides match TRBD2. Looked up from germline, CDR1 is SGHAT and CDR2 is FQNNGV. The CDR3 consists of 14 residues. J lost 6 bases, V lost 3 bases, and 6 bases had no gene match. CDR3 region: CASSFLAGADTQYF. Here the CDR3 DNA reads TGTGCCAGCAGCTTTTTGGCGGGAGCGGATACGCAGTATTTT.

The V call is TRBV7-9, the J call TRBJ1-1; tentatively, D is TRBD1 (6 bases). Per the germline V gene, CDR1 is SEHNR and CDR2 is FQNEAQ (reference sequence). The V and J ends lost 6 bases and 1 base respectively, with 12 bases between them. The CDR3 runs to 14 residues. For the CDR3, the DNA is TGTGCCAGCAGTACGACAGGCAGGAACACTGAAGCTTTCTTT. Translation gives CASSTTGRNTEAFF.

This clonotype was detected only a few times. The J gene is TRBJ1-2, the V gene TRBV6-6; D possibly corresponds to TRBD1 (5 bases). Per the germline V gene, CDR1 is MNHNY and CDR2 is SVGAGI (reference sequence). The CDR3 covers 18 residues. The ends were cut back, 4 bases at V and 0 bases at J, with 21 bases in the middle. The CDR3 DNA reads TGTGCCAGCAGTTCCTGGGACGGAGGCCCCTCAGCTAACTATGGCTACACCTTC. Protein product: CASSSWDGGPSANYGYTF.

The chain has TRBV5-5 and TRBJ1-5; TRBD1 matches 9 bases. V lost 3 bases to trimming and J lost 7 bases; unmatched junction nucleotides: 8. The CDR3 extends over 15 amino acids. Germline lookup yields CDR1 SGHKS and CDR2 YYEKEE (reference sequence). Here the CDR3 reads CASSSRQGEGQPQHF. The CDR3 DNA reads TGTGCCAGCAGCTCGCGACAGGGGGAAGGACAGCCCCAGCATTTT. The full variable domain, in which reference TRBV5-5 and TRBJ1-5 provide the parts outside the CDR3, is DAGVTQSPTHLIKTRGQQVTLRCSPISGHKSVSWYQQVLGQGPQFIFQYYEKEERGRGNFPDRFSARQFPNYSSELNVNALLLGDSALYLCASSSRQGEGQPQHFGDGTRLSIL.

Only a few counts were recorded for this clonotype. V gene TRBV18 combines with J gene TRBJ2-7; 8 nucleotides match TRBD1. The V segment lost 5 bases and the J segment 2 bases; nucleotides outside the gene matches: 5. CDR3 size: 14 residues. CDR1 and CDR2 from the germline V gene are KGHSH and LQKENI. CDR3 in amino acids: CASSSPGQAYEQYF. The CDR3 DNA sequence: TGTGCCAGCTCATCTCCGGGACAGGCCTACGAGCAGTACTTC.

The chain is built from TRBV14 and TRBJ2-2; D uncertain. CDR3 length equals 14 residues. Trimming removed 3 bases at V and 6 bases at J, with 11 bases between. CDR1 and CDR2 (germline): SGHDN, FVKESK. Here the CDR3 reads CASSQVSFSGELFF. CDR3 DNA: TGTGCCAGCAGCCAGGTGTCCTTCTCCGGGGAGCTGTTTTTT.

This clonotype was observed once. The V call is TRBV6-2 or TRBV6-3, the J call TRBJ2-2; perhaps TRBD2 as D (6 bases). CDR1 is MNHEY, CDR2 SVGEGT, per germline. Trimming shortened V by 0 bases and J by 4 bases, and 15 bases separated the two germline ends. The CDR3 is 17 amino acids. CDR3 nucleotide sequence: TGTGCCAGCAGTTACTCGAGAAGGGCTAGCGTCACCGGGGAGCTGTTTTTT. Translated, it gives CASSYSRRASVTGELFF.

This clonotype is categorized as medium-sized. This chain links TRBV4-1 with TRBJ2-1, with 9 bases identical to TRBD2. Germline values: CDR1 MGHRA, CDR2 YSYEKL. Trimming at V came to 3 bases and at J to 7 bases, leaving 7 bases not matched to a gene. This CDR3 is 15 amino acids long. The CDR3 loop reads CASSHIAGDGNEQFF. The DNA for the CDR3 is TGCGCCAGCAGCCATATAGCGGGAGATGGGAATGAGCAGTTCTTC.

V and J are TRBV7-7 and TRBJ2-5, with TRBD2 matching over 8 bases. This CDR3 is 15 amino acids long. Trimming at V came to 3 bases and at J to 4 bases, leaving 7 bases not matched to a gene. Germline V lookup: CDR1 SSHAT, CDR2 FNYEAQ (reference sequence). The CDR3 bases are TGTGCCAGCAGCTTGAATAGCGGGGCTGGAGAGACCCAGTACTTC. Translated, it gives CASSLNSGAGETQYF.

This clonotype was seen once. The CDR3 sequence: CASSYSGATYEQYF. The CDR3 DNA sequence: TGTGCCAGCAGTTATAGCGGGGCCACCTACGAGCAGTACTTC. This rearrangement joins TRBV11-2 to TRBJ2-7; 8 nucleotides agree with TRBD2. CDR3 length: 14 amino acids. The V and J ends lost 6 bases and 2 bases, in that order; junction bases with no gene match: 6. The V gene's germline CDR1 is SGHAT and CDR2 FQNNGV.

CDR3 in DNA: TGTGCCAGCAGTTCCTCGACCGACAGGGGGCTCGATGGCTACACCTTC. Protein product: CASSSSTDRGLDGYTF. V gene TRBV6-5 combines with J gene TRBJ1-2; 10 bases fit TRBD1. Trimming at V came to 4 bases and at J to 6 bases, leaving 11 bases not matched to a gene. The CDR3 length is 16 residues. Germline V gene lookup returns CDR1 MNHEY and CDR2 SVGAGI.

In its sample, this clonotype was seen a few times. The chain recombines TRBV5-6 with TRBJ2-7; TRBD2 matches 8 bases. In germline, CDR1 is SGHDT, CDR2 YYEEEE. The CDR3 is 15 residues long. The trim removed 4 bases at V and 7 bases at J, leaving 13 bases unmatched. CDR3 bases: TGTGCCAGCAGCCCCCAGCGGGGGCTGCTCAGGGAGCAGTACTTC. It yields the protein CASSPQRGLLREQYF. Variable domain in full (rest from reference TRBV5-6 and TRBJ2-7): DAGVTQSPTHLIKTRGQQVTLRCSPKSGHDTVSWYQQALGQGPQFIFQYYEEEERQRGNFPDRFSGHQFPNYSSELNVNALLLGDSALYLCASSPQRGLLREQYFGPGTRLTVT.

The chain carries TRBV9 and TRBJ2-3; D may be TRBD2 (7 bases). Trimming pared 4 bases from V and 6 bases from J, leaving 18 bases between. Germline assignment: CDR1 SGDLS and CDR2 YYNGEE. The CDR3 runs to 15 residues. The CDR3 region has the DNA TGTGCCAGCAGCCCCATGTGGGGGGGCTTGGATACGCAGTATTTT. This gives the protein CASSPMWGGLDTQYF.

This clonotype was detected only a few times. CDR3 DNA sequence: TGTGCCAGCAGTTATTGGGGGGTCCCCAGCTCCTACAATGAGCAGTTCTTC. Translation: CASSYWGVPSSYNEQFF. V is TRBV27 and J is TRBJ2-1; a possible D gene is TRBD2 (6 bases). The CDR3 totals 17 residues. The V and J ends lost 4 bases and 0 bases respectively, with 16 bases between them. CDR1 and CDR2 from the germline V gene are MNHEY and SMNVEV (reference sequence).

The rearrangement links TRBV6-5 to TRBJ1-1; tentative D call: TRBD1 (6 bases). CDR1 and CDR2 from the germline V gene are MNHEY and SVGAGI. V shed 2 bases and J shed 10 bases, with 11 bases lying between them. The CDR3 spans 12 residues. The CDR3 coding sequence is TGTGCCAGCAGTTACCCCAGGGGTCGAGCTTTCTTT. It codes for CASSYPRGRAFF.

The chain links TRBV5-6 to TRBJ2-7, with a weak D call TRBD1 (6 bases). V lost 4 bases and J 5 bases, leaving 13 bases between the germline ends. CDR1 SGHDT and CDR2 YYEEEE come from the germline V gene. This CDR3 is 13 amino acids long. CDR3 nucleotide sequence: TGTGCCAGCAGCCTTGGGGCAGGGGACGAGCAGTACTTC. This translates into CASSLGAGDEQYF.

This clonotype turned up a few times. The chain uses TRBV10-3 and TRBJ2-2; 11 positions match TRBD2. This CDR3 has 16 amino acids. CDR1 ENHRY and CDR2 SYGVKD come from the germline V gene. The V gene end was trimmed by 4 bases and the J gene end by 3 bases; junction bases not matched to a gene: 4. This CDR3 is CAISASSGRYTGELFF. CDR3 sequence (DNA): TGTGCCATCAGTGCCTCTAGCGGGAGGTACACCGGGGAGCTGTTTTTT.

This clonotype has only a few counts. The chain recombines TRBV12-3 or TRBV12-4 with TRBJ2-1; D is unclear. The CDR3 extends over 14 amino acids. Trimming pared 3 bases from V and 3 bases from J, leaving 9 bases between. The CDR3 DNA reads as TGTGCCAGCAGTTTCAACAGTATCTACAATGAGCAGTTCTTC. Encoded protein: CASSFNSIYNEQFF.

The chain joins TRBV20-1 to TRBJ2-7; perhaps TRBD2 as D (6 bases). The CDR3 runs to 14 residues. The germline gives CDR1 DFQATT, CDR2 SNEGSKA (reference sequence). Trimming took off 6 bases at V and 2 bases at J, with 17 bases between the two ends. CDR3 loop: CSARTGEGAYEQYV. The CDR3 DNA is TGCAGTGCACGGACGGGGGAAGGGGCCTACGAGCAGTACGTC.

The rearrangement uses TRBV12-3 or TRBV12-4 and TRBJ2-3; 10 bases fit TRBD2. V lost 3 bases, J lost 0 bases, and 9 bases stayed unmatched. The CDR3 loop spans 18 amino acids. CDR3 sequence: CASSFLLASGGSTDTQYF. CDR3 in DNA: TGTGCCAGCAGTTTCCTTTTAGCTAGCGGGGGAAGCACAGATACGCAGTATTTT.

This chain uses TRBV6-2 or TRBV6-3 with TRBJ2-2, with D maybe TRBD2 (6 bases). Trimming cost V 4 bases and J 3 bases, with 9 bases left between them. The CDR3 has 14 amino acids. Germline CDR1 reads MNHEY; CDR2 reads SVGEGT. CDR3 region: CASSSGEDTGELFF. The CDR3 DNA sequence: TGTGCCAGCAGTTCCGGGGAGGACACCGGGGAGCTGTTTTTT.

The chain combines TRBV9 with TRBJ2-7; possible D gene TRBD1, 5 bases. The V gene's germline CDR1 is SGDLS and CDR2 YYNGEE. V was clipped by 4 bases and J by 5 bases, with 13 bases between them. The CDR3 consists of 13 residues. CDR3 protein: CASSPHRNHEQYF. CDR3 nucleotide sequence: TGTGCCAGCAGCCCACACAGGAATCACGAGCAGTACTTC.